The 18 T cell receptor beta chains below come from one sample, sequenced in a study of regulatory T cells in long-lasting Graves disease. To make TCR beta libraries, researchers used iRepertoire HTBI primers and Arm-PCR of CDR3 regions. TCRdb called the multiplex PCR reads again in MiXCR, with one record for every CDR3 protein. The sample shows under 500,000 distinct CDR3 sequences, less than 25% of them seen only once. Indicated time point: persistent/refractory GD, antithyroid drugs over 5 years with positive TRAb. The TCR library used RNA extracted from PBMCs. The specimen was peripheral blood mononuclear cells (PBMCs), collected when the disease was refractory, from a patient treated with antithyroid drugs. The receptors shown here come from a female donor with Graves disease.

Only a few counts were recorded for this clonotype. This may stem from a read error, because a much larger clone lies one nucleotide away. This CDR3 fails to terminate in the conserved phenylalanine or tryptophan, so it likely reflects a read error. Here the CDR3 DNA reads TGTGCCAGCAGTGAACGAGAGACAGATGGCTACACCCTC. It yields the protein CASSERETDGYTL. The chain links TRBV6-1 to TRBJ1-2; weak D call: TRBD1 (5 bases). Trimming took 2 bases from V and 6 from J, leaving 10 bases between them. The CDR3 has 13 amino acids. Looked up from germline, CDR1 is MNHNS and CDR2 is SASEGT.

Concerning this clonotype: The junction shows a germline mismatch at one end, possibly a read error. The chain couples TRBV7-7 to TRBJ2-3; a possible D gene is TRBD2 (6 bases). This CDR3 region has 15 residues. Germline CDR1 and CDR2: SSHAT and FNYEAQ (reference sequence). The CDR3 loop is CASSPGLPSTDTQYF. For the CDR3, the DNA is TGTGCTAGCAGTCCCGGACTACCCTCCACAGATACGCAGTATTTT.

There are many counts of this clonotype. The V and J genes are TRBV3-1 and TRBJ1-1; D gene unclear. Trimming shortened V by 1 base and J by 11 bases, and 11 bases separated the two germline ends. Looked up from germline, CDR1 is LGHDT and CDR2 is YNNKEL (reference sequence). The CDR3 loop spans 12 amino acids. CDR3 region: CASSQGRASAFF. The CDR3 region has the DNA TGTGCCAGCAGCCAAGGGAGGGCGTCGGCTTTCTTT.

This clonotype was observed a few times. This likely came from a read error, as a far larger clone is one base away. This chain links TRBV5-1 with TRBJ1-2; D call uncertain. Germline CDR1 reads SGHRS; CDR2 reads YFSETQ. The CDR3 is 14 residues long. CDR3 bases: TGTGCCAGCAGCTTGGCTCGGATGACGGCTGGCTGCACCTTC. It codes for CASSLARMTAGCTF.

This clonotype was detected many times. This chain links TRBV20-1 with TRBJ2-5; D perhaps matches TRBD2 (5 bases). Trimming stripped 1 base from V and 5 bases from J, with 14 bases between. The CDR3 contains 14 residues. The germline V gene has CDR1 DFQATT and CDR2 SNEGSKA (reference sequence). The CDR3 loop reads CSARVDYPKETQYF. CDR3 bases: TGCAGTGCTAGAGTCGACTACCCTAAGGAGACCCAGTACTTC.

The chain uses TRBV10-2 and TRBJ2-5; 7 bases are a match to TRBD2. The germline V gene encodes CDR1 WSHSY and CDR2 SAAADI. The CDR3 is 15 residues long. V lost 2 bases, J lost 7 bases, and 10 bases stayed unmatched. CDR3 nucleotide sequence: TGCGCCAGCAGTGAGCCCCAGGGAGGGGAAGGGACCCAGTACTTC. It yields the protein CASSEPQGGEGTQYF.

Ten or more counts support this clonotype. This rearrangement joins TRBV7-2 to TRBJ2-6; no firm D call. The CDR3 covers 15 residues. The V end was cut by 3 bases, the J end by 0 bases, with 6 bases between. Germline CDR1 and CDR2: SGHTA and FQGNSA. CDR3 sequence reads: CASSLGISGANVLTF. CDR3 in DNA: TGTGCCAGCAGCTTGGGAATCTCTGGGGCCAACGTCCTGACTTTC.

This clonotype appeared many times. The CDR3, as DNA: TGTGCCAGCCAACCAGCTGAAGCGGGGCTCGGCGAGCAGTACTTC. Its protein is CASQPAEAGLGEQYF. V usage is TRBV2 and J usage is TRBJ2-7, with 7 bases fitting TRBD2. Germline trimming cut 8 bases from V and 6 bases from J; bases unmatched to any gene: 16. Germline V gives CDR1 SNHLY, CDR2 FYNNEI. The CDR3 runs 15 residues.

This clonotype was counted many times. The V and J genes are TRBV28 and TRBJ1-4, with a possible D match to TRBD1 (5 bases). Germline lookup yields CDR1 MDHEN and CDR2 SYDVKM. The CDR3 is 16 amino acids. V was pared by 1 base and J by 7 bases, with 16 bases between. This CDR3 reads CASSLLRDSWGEKLFF. The CDR3 DNA reads TGTGCCAGCAGTTTATTAAGGGACTCGTGGGGTGAAAAACTGTTTTTT.

This clonotype appeared many times. This rearrangement joins TRBV5-5 to TRBJ1-1; no clear D. V lost 3 bases and J lost 4, with 10 bases in between. The CDR3 has 13 amino acids. CDR1 is SGHKS and CDR2 is YYEKEE in the germline V gene (reference sequence). CDR3 loop: CASSWSSVTEAFF. CDR3 nucleotide sequence: TGTGCCAGCAGCTGGAGTTCCGTCACTGAAGCTTTCTTT. The full variable domain, in which reference TRBV5-5 and TRBJ1-1 provide the parts outside the CDR3, is DAGVTQSPTHLIKTRGQQVTLRCSPISGHKSVSWYQQVLGQGPQFIFQYYEKEERGRGNFPDRFSARQFPNYSSELNVNALLLGDSALYLCASSWSSVTEAFFGQGTRLTVV.

In this sample, this clonotype turned up many times. The chain uses TRBV28 and TRBJ2-7, with TRBD2 matching over 11 bases. CDR1 MDHEN and CDR2 SYDVKM come from the germline V gene. The length of the CDR3 is 17 residues. With V trimmed by 5 bases and J by 0 bases, 9 bases remained unmatched. In nucleotides, the CDR3 is TGTGCCAGCAGTCCCCAGAGACTAGCGGGAAACTCCTACGAGCAGTACTTC. It is translated as CASSPQRLAGNSYEQYF.

V gene TRBV7-2 combines with J gene TRBJ1-2; TRBD1 might be the D (6 bases). The germline V gene encodes CDR1 SGHTA and CDR2 FQGNSA. This CDR3 region has 16 residues. Trimming took 1 base from V and 2 from J, leaving 14 bases between them. For the CDR3, the DNA is TGTGCCAGCAGCTTAGTCAGCCGGAGGGGGAACTATGGCTACACCTTC. Translated: CASSLVSRRGNYGYTF.

This clonotype was observed at least ten times. This chain joins TRBV27 and TRBJ2-5, with 12 bases aligning to TRBD2. The length of the CDR3 is 17 residues. Germline V gives CDR1 MNHEY, CDR2 SMNVEV (reference sequence). V dropped 6 bases and J dropped 4; count of bases not matched to a gene: 12. CDR3 loop: CASRLTSGRTLLETQYF. The CDR3 DNA is TGTGCCAGCAGGCTGACTAGCGGGAGAACCCTGTTAGAGACCCAGTACTTC.

With respect to this clonotype: Possible read error: a much larger clone is one base away. This CDR3 fails to terminate in the conserved phenylalanine or tryptophan, so it likely reflects a read error. J is TRBJ1-1 and V is TRBV28, with D unresolved. The CDR3 has 14 amino acids. Germline V gene data show CDR1 as MDHEN and CDR2 as SYDVKM. Trimming stripped 7 bases from V and 1 base from J, with 13 bases between. CDR3 region: CASTITGGNTEAFL. CDR3 nucleotide sequence: TGTGCCAGCACCATCACCGGAGGGAACACTGAAGCTTTCCTT.

This clonotype was found many times. The chain has TRBV2 and TRBJ1-5, with D uncertain. The germline CDR1 and CDR2 sequences are SNHLY and FYNNEI. The CDR3 has 14 residues. The ends were cut back, 6 bases at V and 2 bases at J, with 11 bases in the middle. This CDR3 is CASRREVGNQPQHF. The CDR3, as DNA: TGTGCCAGCAGAAGGGAGGTTGGCAATCAGCCCCAGCATTTT.

A single count supports this clonotype. This sequence joins TRBV19 and TRBJ2-7, with D possibly TRBD2 on 6 matching bases. There are 15 residues in the CDR3. The germline gives CDR1 LNHDA, CDR2 SQIVND (reference sequence). Trimming took 3 bases from V and 1 from J, leaving 13 bases between them. CDR3 nucleotides: TGTGCCAGTAGTATTGGCGGGGATGAGTCCTACGAGCAGTACTTC. Protein: CASSIGGDESYEQYF.

In this sample, this clonotype turned up a few times. The chain is built from TRBV27 and TRBJ1-2; no clear D gene. Germline values: CDR1 MNHEY, CDR2 SMNVEV (reference sequence). The ends were cut back, 0 bases at V and 1 base at J, with 9 bases in the middle. This CDR3 is built from 15 residues. CDR3 residues: CASSLSATLNYGYTF. The CDR3, as DNA: TGTGCCAGCAGTTTATCGGCGACCCTTAACTATGGCTACACCTTC.

This chain uses TRBV7-9 with TRBJ2-2, with 11 bases fitting TRBD2. In germline, CDR1 is SEHNR, CDR2 FQNEAQ (reference sequence). The CDR3 is made up of 18 amino acids. The V and J ends lost 4 bases and 6 bases, in that order; junction bases with no gene match: 13. The CDR3 DNA reads as TGTGCCAGCAGCTCCCGGACTAGCGGGCCACTTAAGCCCGGGGAGCTGTTTTTT. Translating it yields CASSSRTSGPLKPGELFF.